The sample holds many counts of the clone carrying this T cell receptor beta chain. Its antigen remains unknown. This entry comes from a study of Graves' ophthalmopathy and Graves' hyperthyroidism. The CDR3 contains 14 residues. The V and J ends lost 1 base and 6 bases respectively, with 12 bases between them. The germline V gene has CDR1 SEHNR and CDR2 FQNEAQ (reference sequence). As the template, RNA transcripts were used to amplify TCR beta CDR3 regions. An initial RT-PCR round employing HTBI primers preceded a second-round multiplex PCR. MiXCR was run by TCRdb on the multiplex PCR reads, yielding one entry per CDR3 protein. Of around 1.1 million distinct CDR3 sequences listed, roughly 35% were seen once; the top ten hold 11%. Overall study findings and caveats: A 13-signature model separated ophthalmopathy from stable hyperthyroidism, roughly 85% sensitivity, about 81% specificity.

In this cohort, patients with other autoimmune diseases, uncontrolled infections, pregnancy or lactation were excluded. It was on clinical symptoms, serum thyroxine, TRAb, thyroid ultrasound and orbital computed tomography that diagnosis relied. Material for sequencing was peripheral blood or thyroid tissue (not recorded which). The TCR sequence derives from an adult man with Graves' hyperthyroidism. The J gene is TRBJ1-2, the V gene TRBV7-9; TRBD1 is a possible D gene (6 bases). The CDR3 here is CASSLETGRHGYTF. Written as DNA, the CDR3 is TGTGCCAGCAGCTTAGAGACAGGCAGACATGGCTACACCTTC.